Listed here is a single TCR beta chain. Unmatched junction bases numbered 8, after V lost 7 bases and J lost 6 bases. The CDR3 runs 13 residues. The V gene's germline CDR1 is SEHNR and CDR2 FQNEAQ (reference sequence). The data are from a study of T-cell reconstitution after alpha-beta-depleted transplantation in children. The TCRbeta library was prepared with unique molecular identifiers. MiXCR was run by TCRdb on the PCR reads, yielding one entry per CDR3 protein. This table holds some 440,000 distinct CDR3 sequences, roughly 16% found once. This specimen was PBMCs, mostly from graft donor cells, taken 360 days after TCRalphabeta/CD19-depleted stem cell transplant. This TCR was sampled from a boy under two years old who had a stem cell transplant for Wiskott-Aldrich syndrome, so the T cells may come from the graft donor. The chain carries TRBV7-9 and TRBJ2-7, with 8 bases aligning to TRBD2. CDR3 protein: CASIIAGTSEQYF. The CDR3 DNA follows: TGTGCCAGCATAATAGCGGGAACGAGCGAGCAGTACTTC.